This TCR beta chain was retrieved from a study of T cell responses to AZD1222 COVID-19 vaccine. About this clone itself: Antigen: not known.

Here immunoSEQ multiplex PCR was the method, and the copy in TCRdb shows in-frame clones only, minus some. The sample yields more than 85,000 clones, over 70% seen once. V was clipped by 4 bases and J by 5 bases, with 18 bases between them. The CDR3 spans 16 residues. CDR1 LNHDA and CDR2 SQIVND come from the germline V gene (reference sequence). Findings and limits, study-wide: CD4 TCRs linked to vaccination spanned spike, dominating at 160-218 and 743-854.

This chain links TRBV19 with TRBJ1-5; D might be TRBD1 (6 bases). The source is an adult in good health. The sequences come from peripheral blood, collected on day 0 of AZD1222 vaccination. The CDR3 sequence: CASSRHEGQGYQPQHF. The CDR3 coding sequence is TGTGCCAGTAGTAGGCATGAGGGACAAGGTTATCAGCCCCAGCATTTT. Looking up the rest from reference TRBV19 and TRBJ1-5 gives the full variable domain: DGGITQSPKYLFRKEGQNVTLSCEQNLNHDAMYWYRQDPGQGLRLIYYSQIVNDFQKGDIAEGYSVSREKKESFPLTVTSAQKNPTAFYLCASSRHEGQGYQPQHFGDGTRLSIL.